Listed here are 26 T cell receptor beta chains from one sample, sequenced in a study of Tregs in tolerant kidney transplant recipients. Libraries were prepared by immunoSEQ multiplex PCR; TCRdb keeps only in-frame clonotypes and omits some of them. This sample has some 55,000 clones, with about 83% found just once. The sequencing sample was made of CD4+ T cells from blood. Receptor source: a human donor in good health.

The CDR3 here is CASSYGEEKYF. Written as DNA, the CDR3 is TGTGCCAGCAGTTACGGGGAGGAAAAGTACTTC. The genes are TRBV6-5 and TRBJ2-7, with D possibly TRBD2 on 6 matching bases. V lost 2 bases to trimming and J lost 11 bases, with 10 bases between them. CDR3 size: 11 residues. Germline CDR1 is MNHEY and CDR2 is SVGAGI.

The J gene is TRBJ1-5, the V gene TRBV7-2; D is perhaps TRBD1 (5 bases). The CDR3 consists of 19 residues. The V end lost 2 bases, the J end lost 6 bases, and 26 bases lay between the germline ends. The germline V gene has CDR1 SGHTA and CDR2 FQGNSA. As DNA, the CDR3 is TGTGCCAGCAGCTTATTTTCTCTGAGGGGACGGATAGTGGCTCAGCCCCAGCATTTT. Residues: CASSLFSLRGRIVAQPQHF.

In its sample, this clone was seen once. The V gene is TRBV9, the J gene TRBJ1-3, with a weak D call TRBD1 (6 bases). Germline V lookup: CDR1 SGDLS, CDR2 YYNGEE. This CDR3 is 16 amino acids long. Trimming took 2 bases from V and 0 from J, leaving 12 bases between them. This CDR3 reads CASSVRGGTSGNTIYF. CDR3 in DNA: TGTGCCAGCAGCGTGCGAGGGGGAACCTCTGGAAACACCATATATTTT.

CDR3 sequence reads: CASSSGGGGEKLFF. The CDR3 DNA sequence: TGTGCCAGCAGCTCGGGCGGGGGTGGAGAAAAACTGTTTTTT. V and J are TRBV7-2 and TRBJ1-4; tentatively, D is TRBD1 (5 bases). Germline V gives CDR1 SGHTA, CDR2 FQGNSA. The CDR3 has 14 amino acids. V was shortened by 4 bases and J by 8 bases, with 14 bases between the two germline ends.

The chain combines TRBV6-1 with TRBJ2-7; no reliable D call. CDR1 MNHNS and CDR2 SASEGT come from the germline V gene. The CDR3 extends over 14 amino acids. Trimming took 1 base from V and 0 from J, leaving 7 bases between them. In nucleotides, the CDR3 is TGTGCCAGCAGTGAAGACAGAATCTCCTACGAGCAGTACTTC. Its translation is CASSEDRISYEQYF.

This clone has at least ten counts. V gene TRBV7-9 combines with J gene TRBJ2-2; possibly TRBD1 for D (6 bases). There are 16 residues in the CDR3. V was clipped by 1 base and J by 3 bases, with 12 bases between them. CDR1 and CDR2 (germline): SEHNR, FQNEAQ (reference sequence). CDR3 DNA sequence: TGTGCCAGCAGCTTAGGCAGGGGCGGTGACACCGGGGAGCTGTTTTTT. Protein product: CASSLGRGGDTGELFF.

This chain connects TRBV7-2 to TRBJ2-2; 11 bases fit TRBD2. The V segment lost 7 bases and the J segment 3 bases; nucleotides outside the gene matches: 7. The CDR3 sequence is 16 residues long. Germline loops: CDR1 SGHTA, CDR2 FQGNSA. Here the CDR3 reads CASKFLAGGYTGELFF. The DNA of the CDR3 is TGTGCCAGCAAATTTCTAGCGGGGGGTTACACCGGGGAGCTGTTTTTT.

The sample holds a few counts of this clone. This chain connects TRBV18 to TRBJ1-1, with D hard to call. The CDR3 length is 14 residues. Germline V gives CDR1 KGHSH, CDR2 LQKENI. Trimming left V 3 bases short and J 1 base short, with 9 bases between. The CDR3 spells CASSPGGPNTEAFF. The CDR3 nucleotides are TGTGCCAGCTCACCTGGCGGACCGAACACTGAAGCTTTCTTT.

The chain is built from TRBV6-6 and TRBJ2-2; no clear D. This CDR3 is 13 amino acids long. Trimming shortened V by 7 bases and J by 3 bases, and 9 bases separated the two germline ends. Germline-derived CDR1 and CDR2 are MNHNY and SVGAGI (reference sequence). In DNA, the CDR3 is TGTGCCAGCATCAAAGGACACACCGGGGAGCTGTTTTTT. This gives the protein CASIKGHTGELFF.

This chain connects TRBV2 to TRBJ2-7; possible D gene TRBD1, 5 bases. This CDR3 contains 13 residues. Trimming removed 3 bases from V and 2 bases from J, with 8 bases in between. Per the germline V gene, CDR1 is SNHLY and CDR2 is FYNNEI. The CDR3 loop reads CASSETDPYEQYF. Here the CDR3 DNA reads TGTGCCAGCAGTGAGACAGACCCCTACGAGCAGTACTTC. The full variable domain, its missing parts supplied by reference TRBV2 and TRBJ2-7, is EPEVTQTPSHQVTQMGQEVILRCVPISNHLYFYWYRQILGQKVEFLVSFYNNEISEKSEIFDDQFSVERPDGSNFTLKIRSTKLEDSAMYFCASSETDPYEQYFGPGTRLTVT.

This clone was found once. This CDR3 reads CSGIVSTEAFF. The DNA for the CDR3 is TGCAGTGGAATCGTGAGCACTGAAGCTTTCTTT. V and J are TRBV20-1 and TRBJ1-1; D uncertain. CDR1 and CDR2 from the germline V gene are DFQATT and SNEGSKA (reference sequence). V was clipped by 7 bases and J by 4 bases, with 10 bases between them. This CDR3 spans 11 amino acids.

This chain uses TRBV6-6 with TRBJ2-2, with 9 bases identical to TRBD2. The V and J ends lost 8 bases and 5 bases, in that order; junction bases with no gene match: 9. CDR3 size: 15 residues. Germline lookup yields CDR1 MNHNY and CDR2 SVGAGI (reference sequence). CDR3 loop: CASLRGLAVTGELFF. In DNA, the CDR3 is TGTGCCAGCCTCAGGGGACTAGCCGTGACCGGGGAGCTGTTTTTT.

This clone has a handful of counts. The J gene is TRBJ2-7, the V gene TRBV6-1; no clear D gene. V lost 7 bases and J 1 base, leaving 5 bases between the germline ends. Germline V gene sequence: CDR1 MNHNS, CDR2 SASEGT. The CDR3 runs to 11 residues. CDR3 amino acids: CASTVSYEQYF. DNA for the CDR3: TGTGCCAGCACAGTTTCCTACGAGCAGTACTTC.

This chain links TRBV11-3 with TRBJ2-6; D may be TRBD2 (6 bases). Looked up from germline, CDR1 is SGHNT and CDR2 is YENEEA. The V gene lost 0 bases and the J gene lost 1 base, with 13 bases spanning the gap. This CDR3 is 18 amino acids long. This chain's CDR3 is CASSLDLWGRSGANVLTF. DNA of the CDR3: TGTGCCAGCAGCTTAGATCTCTGGGGGAGGTCTGGGGCCAACGTCCTGACTTTC.

This clone was seen a few times. J is TRBJ1-6 and V is TRBV5-1; possibly TRBD1 for D (6 bases). The CDR3 is made up of 14 amino acids. Between the trimmed V and J ends, which lost 4 bases and 4 bases, there was a span of 9 bases. CDR1 and CDR2 (germline): SGHRS, YFSETQ. This CDR3 reads CASSRDNYNSPLHF. DNA for the CDR3: TGCGCCAGCAGCCGGGACAATTATAATTCACCCCTCCACTTT.

The rearrangement joins TRBV19 to TRBJ1-1, with a weak D call TRBD1 (6 bases). Trimming took 1 base from V and 1 from J, leaving 22 bases between them. Germline V gives CDR1 LNHDA, CDR2 SQIVND (reference sequence). CDR3 length: 19 residues. CDR3 coding DNA: TGTGCCAGTAGTATAGCCCGGTACAGGGTGAGAGTTAAGAACACTGAAGCTTTCTTT. Its translation: CASSIARYRVRVKNTEAFF.

The rearrangement links TRBV5-4 to TRBJ2-7; the D gene is possibly TRBD2 (6 bases). V lost 0 bases and J lost 2, with 9 bases in between. The CDR3 is 14 amino acids. Germline lookup yields CDR1 SGHNT and CDR2 YYREEE (reference sequence). The CDR3: CASSLGQRAYEQYF. In DNA, the CDR3 is TGTGCCAGCAGCTTGGGACAGCGGGCCTACGAGCAGTACTTC.

This clone was seen only a few times. The V call is TRBV4-2, the J call TRBJ1-2; D gene ambiguous. V was pared by 0 bases and J by 12 bases, with 11 bases between. This CDR3 contains 12 residues. Germline V gene sequence: CDR1 LGHNA, CDR2 YNFKEQ. CDR3 region: CASSQDGEIDTF. CDR3 DNA: TGTGCCAGCAGCCAAGACGGGGAAATCGACACCTTC.

The chain couples TRBV19 to TRBJ2-3; 9 positions agree with TRBD2. The CDR3 has 17 amino acids. Losses at the gene ends were 3 bases for V and 5 bases for J; bases not matched to a gene: 12. Germline-derived CDR1 and CDR2 are LNHDA and SQIVND (reference sequence). The CDR3, as DNA: TGTGCCAGTAGTATTTATGGGGCGGGGGGGCCGGTAGATACGCAGTATTTT. It codes for CASSIYGAGGPVDTQYF.

This CDR3 is CASSLKSTSGMANTGELFF. CDR3 nucleotide sequence: TGTGCCAGCAGCCTAAAATCGACTAGCGGGATGGCGAACACCGGGGAGCTGTTTTTT. This chain links TRBV7-3 with TRBJ2-2, with TRBD2 matching 11 bases. This CDR3 contains 19 residues. Germline V lookup: CDR1 SGHTA, CDR2 FQGTGA. J gave up 0 bases and V 5 bases, and 11 bases lay outside the gene matches.

V is TRBV6-5 and J is TRBJ1-4; D might be TRBD1 (5 bases). The CDR3 loop spans 12 amino acids. Per germline, CDR1 MNHEY and CDR2 SVGAGI. The ends were cut back, 8 bases at V and 8 bases at J, with 12 bases in the middle. Here the CDR3 DNA reads TGTGCCAGCTCCAGGGAGGGGGAAAAACTGTTTTTT. Encoded protein: CASSREGEKLFF.

With regard to this clone: This same CDR3 is encoded by further DNA sequences in the sample. The chain recombines TRBV5-1 with TRBJ1-1; 8 bases line up with TRBD1. CDR1 and CDR2 (germline): SGHRS, YFSETQ. Trimming took 3 bases from V and 1 from J; bases not matched to a gene: 2. The CDR3 loop spans 14 amino acids. For the CDR3, the DNA is TGCGCCAGCAGCTCACAGGGGGGGAACACTGAAGCTTTCTTT. Translating it yields CASSSQGGNTEAFF.

The chain joins TRBV12-2 to TRBJ2-2; TRBD2, the table's D call, was not compared with the DNA. TRBV12-2 is described as a pseudogene. The CDR3 runs 16 residues. The CDR3, as DNA: TGTGCAAGTCGCTTAGAAGGGCGGGAGGATACCGGGGAGCTGTTTTTT. Amino acids: CASRLEGREDTGELFF.

The chain recombines TRBV11-3 with TRBJ2-7, with a tentative D call TRBD1 (6 bases). Germline CDR1 SGHNT, CDR2 YENEEA. The CDR3 has 13 amino acids. With 7 bases removed from V and 6 bases from J, the gap between germline ends came to 16 bases. The CDR3 sequence is CASTRGRASEQYF. The CDR3 bases are TGTGCCAGCACCAGGGGTCGAGCAAGCGAGCAGTACTTC.

V and J are TRBV25-1 and TRBJ2-7; D gene uncertain. The CDR3 loop spans 13 amino acids. CDR1 and CDR2 (germline): MGHDK, SYGVNS. Between the trimmed V and J ends, which lost 6 bases and 9 bases, there was a span of 18 bases. The CDR3 bases are TGTGCCAGCAGCCTACCGGCCAGCTCACGGCAGTACTTC. This encodes CASSLPASSRQYF.

This sequence joins TRBV5-1 and TRBJ2-3, with D possibly being TRBD2 (6 bases). The CDR3 is 15 residues long. V was pared by 6 bases and J by 4 bases, with 18 bases between. From germline, CDR1 is SGHRS and CDR2 YFSETQ. Here the CDR3 DNA reads TGCGCCAGCACGCTTGATCGGGAGAAATCAGATACGCAGTATTTT. This codes for CASTLDREKSDTQYF.